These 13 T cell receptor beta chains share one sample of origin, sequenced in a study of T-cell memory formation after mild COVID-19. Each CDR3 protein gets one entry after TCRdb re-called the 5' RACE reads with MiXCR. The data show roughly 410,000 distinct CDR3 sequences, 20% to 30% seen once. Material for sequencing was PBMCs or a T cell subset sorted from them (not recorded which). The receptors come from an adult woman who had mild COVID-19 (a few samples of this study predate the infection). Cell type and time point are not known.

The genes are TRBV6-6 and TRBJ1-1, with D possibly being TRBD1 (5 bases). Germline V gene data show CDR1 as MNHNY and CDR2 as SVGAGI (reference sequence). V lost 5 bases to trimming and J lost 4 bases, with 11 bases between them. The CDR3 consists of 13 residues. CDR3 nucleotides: TGTGCCAGCAGTAGCGGGGCTTCCACTGAAGCTTTCTTT. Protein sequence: CASSSGASTEAFF.

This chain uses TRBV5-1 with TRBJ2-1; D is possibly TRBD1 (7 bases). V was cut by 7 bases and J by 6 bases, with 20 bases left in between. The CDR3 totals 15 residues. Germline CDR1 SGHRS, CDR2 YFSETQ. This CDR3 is CASLATGPGGNEQFF. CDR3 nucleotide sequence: TGCGCCAGCCTCGCGACAGGGCCCGGGGGCAATGAGCAGTTCTTC.

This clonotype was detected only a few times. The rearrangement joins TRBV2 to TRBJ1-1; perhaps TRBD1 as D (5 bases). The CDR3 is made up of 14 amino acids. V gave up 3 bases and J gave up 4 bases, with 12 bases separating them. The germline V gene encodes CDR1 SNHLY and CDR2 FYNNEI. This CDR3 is CASSDEGWSTEAFF. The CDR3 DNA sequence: TGTGCCAGCAGTGACGAGGGGTGGAGCACTGAAGCTTTCTTT.

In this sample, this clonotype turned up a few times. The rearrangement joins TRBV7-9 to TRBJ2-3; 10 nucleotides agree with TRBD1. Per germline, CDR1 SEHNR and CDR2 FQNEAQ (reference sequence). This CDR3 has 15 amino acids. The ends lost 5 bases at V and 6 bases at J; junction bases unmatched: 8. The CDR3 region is CASSTPGQGTDTQYF. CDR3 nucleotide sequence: TGTGCCAGCAGCACACCGGGACAGGGGACCGATACGCAGTATTTT.

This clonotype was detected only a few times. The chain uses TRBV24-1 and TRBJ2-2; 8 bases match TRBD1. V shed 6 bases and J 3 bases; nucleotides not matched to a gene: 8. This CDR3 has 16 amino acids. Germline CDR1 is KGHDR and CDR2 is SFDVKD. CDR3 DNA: TGTGCCACCAGTCCCGGACAGGGAGGTTACACCGGGGAGCTGTTTTTT. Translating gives CATSPGQGGYTGELFF.

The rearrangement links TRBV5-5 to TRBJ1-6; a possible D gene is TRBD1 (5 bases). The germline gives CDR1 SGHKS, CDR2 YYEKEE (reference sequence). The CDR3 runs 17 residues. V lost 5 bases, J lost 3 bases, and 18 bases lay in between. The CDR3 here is CASRRTGERIYNSPLHF. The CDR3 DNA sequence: TGTGCCAGCAGGCGTACAGGAGAGAGGATCTATAATTCACCCCTCCACTTT.

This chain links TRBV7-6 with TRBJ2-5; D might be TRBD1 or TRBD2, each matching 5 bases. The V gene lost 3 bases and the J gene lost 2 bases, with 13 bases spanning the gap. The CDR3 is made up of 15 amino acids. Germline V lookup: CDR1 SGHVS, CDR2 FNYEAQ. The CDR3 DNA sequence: TGTGCCAGCAGCTTTTGGCAGGGAGTACAAGAGACCCAGTACTTC. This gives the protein CASSFWQGVQETQYF.

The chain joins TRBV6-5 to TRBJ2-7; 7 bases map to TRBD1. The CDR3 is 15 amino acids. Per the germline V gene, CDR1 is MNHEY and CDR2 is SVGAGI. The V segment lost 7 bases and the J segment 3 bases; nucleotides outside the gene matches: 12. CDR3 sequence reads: CASTDQGDNGYEQYF. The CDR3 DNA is TGTGCCAGCACCGACCAGGGGGACAACGGCTACGAGCAGTACTTC.

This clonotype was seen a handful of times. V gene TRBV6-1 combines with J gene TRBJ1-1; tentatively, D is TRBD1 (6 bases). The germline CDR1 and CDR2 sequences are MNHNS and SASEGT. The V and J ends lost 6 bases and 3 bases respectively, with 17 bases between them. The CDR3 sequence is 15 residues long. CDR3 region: CASSDPSGGYTEAFF. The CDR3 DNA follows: TGTGCCAGCAGCGACCCCTCGGGGGGCTACACTGAAGCTTTCTTT.

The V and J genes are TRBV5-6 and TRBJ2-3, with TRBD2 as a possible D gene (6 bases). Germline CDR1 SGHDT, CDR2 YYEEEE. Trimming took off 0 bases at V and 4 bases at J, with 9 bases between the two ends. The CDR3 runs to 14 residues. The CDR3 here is CASSLDRRADTQYF. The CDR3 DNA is TGTGCCAGCAGCTTGGACAGGAGGGCAGATACGCAGTATTTT.

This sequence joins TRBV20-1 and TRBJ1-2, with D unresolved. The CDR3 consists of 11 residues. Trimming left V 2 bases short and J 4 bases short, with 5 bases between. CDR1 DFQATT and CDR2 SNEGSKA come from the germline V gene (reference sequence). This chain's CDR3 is CSARSGYGYTF. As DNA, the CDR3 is TGCAGTGCTAGAAGTGGCTATGGCTACACCTTC.

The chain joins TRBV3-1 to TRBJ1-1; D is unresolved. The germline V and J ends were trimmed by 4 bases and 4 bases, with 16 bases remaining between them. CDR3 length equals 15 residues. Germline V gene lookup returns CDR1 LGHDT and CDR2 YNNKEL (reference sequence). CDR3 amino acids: CASSRGGQMGTEAFF. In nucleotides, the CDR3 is TGTGCCAGCAGCCGAGGAGGCCAAATGGGCACTGAAGCTTTCTTT.

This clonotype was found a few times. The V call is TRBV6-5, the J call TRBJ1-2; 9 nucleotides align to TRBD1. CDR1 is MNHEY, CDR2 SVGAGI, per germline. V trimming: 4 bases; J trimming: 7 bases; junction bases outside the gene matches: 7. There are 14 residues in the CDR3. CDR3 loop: CASSSGQGAFGYTF. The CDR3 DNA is TGTGCCAGCAGTTCGGGACAGGGAGCATTTGGCTACACCTTC.